Shown below are 4 T cell receptor beta chains from a single sample sequenced in a study of OX40 agonist ivuxolimab in advanced cancers. The library was made by the immunoSEQ multiplex PCR assay. Imported from immuneACCESS, the table was reduced by TCRdb to in-frame sequences with V and J called. These copies leave out some clones; in studies compared against another copy, an unresolved V gene accounts for under half, and the cause of the remainder is not known. This sample comprises about 60,000 clones, nearly 95% of them detected only once. The ten largest clones capture about 17% of the sample. The sample was CD4+ or CD8+ T cells sorted from blood, taken in a trial of the OX40 agonist ivuxolimab. Receptor source: an adult with an advanced solid tumor such as melanoma, head and neck, liver or kidney cancer.

This rearrangement joins TRBV5-8 to TRBJ2-4; weak D call: TRBD2 (6 bases). V lost 4 bases and J lost 8, with 16 bases in between. The CDR3 runs to 14 residues. Per the germline V gene, CDR1 is SGHTS and CDR2 is YDEGEE. The CDR3 region is CASSQIAGGDIQYF. The CDR3 DNA reads TGTGCCAGCAGCCAAATCGCCGGGGGTGACATTCAGTACTTC.

The V gene is TRBV7-9, the J gene TRBJ1-4; no clear D. Germline CDR1 and CDR2: SEHNR and FQNEAQ (reference sequence). V was pared by 4 bases and J by 1 base, with 4 bases between. CDR3 length: 13 residues. CDR3 protein: CASSSVTNEKLFF. CDR3 DNA: TGTGCCAGCAGCTCGGTAACTAATGAAAAACTGTTTTTT.

This clone was detected only once. The chain combines TRBV2 with TRBJ1-5; 7 nucleotides agree with TRBD1. J gave up 4 bases and V 6 bases, and 12 bases lay outside the gene matches. Germline lookup yields CDR1 SNHLY and CDR2 FYNNEI. This CDR3 is built from 16 residues. CDR3 sequence (DNA): TGTGCCAGCAGCAAGAGACAGGGCGCGAAAAATCAGCCCCAGCATTTT. This translates into CASSKRQGAKNQPQHF.

The rearrangement joins TRBV28 to TRBJ1-6; TRBD1 matches 11 bases. J was trimmed by 10 bases and V by 3 bases; bases with no gene match: 5. This CDR3 region has 15 residues. Germline V gene sequence: CDR1 MDHEN, CDR2 SYDVKM. CDR3 protein: CASSFGQGAWSPLHF. CDR3 nucleotides: TGTGCCAGCAGTTTCGGACAGGGGGCCTGGTCACCCCTCCACTTT.